This T cell receptor beta chain was identified during a study of cytomegalovirus exposure and HLA in healthy donors. General study points: For TCR beta chains, V- and J-gene trimming was later linked to a missense DCLRE1C variant.

Germline values: CDR1 LNHNV, CDR2 YYDKDF (reference sequence). The CDR3 extends over 17 amino acids. Trimming left V 0 bases short and J 2 bases short, with 13 bases between. Healthy individuals who donated bone marrow served as the donors. Amplification used 60 Vbeta primers and 13 Jbeta primers. Profiling relied on immunoSEQ multiplex PCR, and the TCRdb table lists in-frame clones only, not all of them. The sample holds 100,000 to 150,000 clones; over 70% are singletons and the top ten take about 2.6%. This clone was detected only a few times. Its antigen is unknown. The receptor comes from a woman aged 55-70 years in good health and CMV-seropositive. The chain is built from TRBV15 and TRBJ2-2; D perhaps matches TRBD1 (5 bases). Sequenced input: PBMCs. The CDR3 sequence: CATSRDIGRANTGELFF. CDR3 nucleotide sequence: TGTGCCACCAGCAGAGATATAGGCAGGGCTAACACCGGGGAGCTGTTTTTT.